Following are 5 T cell receptor beta chains from one sample sequenced in a study of T cell changes during pregnancy in multiple sclerosis. Repertoires were generated with immunoSEQ multiplex PCR, while TCRdb's copy carries only in-frame clones and drops some. This repertoire shows tens of thousands of clones, around 87% found once; its top ten account for about 5.1%. Source: peripheral blood, taken after pregnancy. All receptors derive from a female donor in good health, enrolled as a control in a pregnancy study.

The chain couples TRBV2 to TRBJ2-3; 10 bases are shared with TRBD2. Germline V gene lookup returns CDR1 SNHLY and CDR2 FYNNEI. J lost 0 bases, V lost 3 bases, and 6 bases had no gene match. The CDR3 length is 17 residues. The chain's CDR3 is CASSDSLAGGSTDTQYF. The CDR3 DNA reads TGTGCCAGCAGTGATTCCTTAGCGGGGGGCAGCACAGATACGCAGTATTTT.

V and J are TRBV9 and TRBJ2-3; TRBD2 matches at 9 bases. CDR3 length: 16 amino acids. Per the germline V gene, CDR1 is SGDLS and CDR2 is YYNGEE. The V segment lost 0 bases and the J segment 1 base; nucleotides outside the gene matches: 3. In DNA form, the CDR3 reads TGTGCCAGCAGCGTAGGTTCTAGCGGGGGCACAGATACGCAGTATTTT. Residues: CASSVGSSGGTDTQYF.

V gene TRBV27 combines with J gene TRBJ1-2; D perhaps matches TRBD1 (6 bases). The CDR3 loop spans 13 amino acids. Trimming cost V 6 bases and J 2 bases, with 10 bases left between them. CDR1 and CDR2 (germline): MNHEY, SMNVEV (reference sequence). The CDR3 loop is CASRKDRNYGYTF. CDR3 coding DNA: TGTGCCAGCAGAAAGGACAGAAACTATGGCTACACCTTC.

This clone was detected once. The CDR3 DNA reads as TGCGCCAGCAGCCAAGAAAGAGGAGGCACCGACTTATCCTACGAGCAGTACTTC. It translates to CASSQERGGTDLSYEQYF. The gene calls are TRBV4-1 and TRBJ2-7; D may be TRBD2 (5 bases). From germline, CDR1 is MGHRA and CDR2 YSYEKL. Between the trimmed V and J ends, which lost 0 bases and 1 base, there was a span of 19 bases. The CDR3 is made up of 18 amino acids.

V is TRBV14 and J is TRBJ2-1; 10 bases fit TRBD2. The V and J ends lost 4 bases and 4 bases, in that order; junction bases with no gene match: 1. Germline V lookup: CDR1 SGHDN, CDR2 FVKESK. The CDR3 extends over 14 amino acids. The CDR3: CASSLGLAYNEQFF. CDR3 coding DNA: TGTGCCAGCAGCCTGGGACTAGCGTACAATGAGCAGTTCTTC.